The text below deals with one T cell receptor beta chain. Its antigen is currently unknown. The authors reverse transcribed all of the isolated RNA, so sequencing captured expressed TCRB transcripts. The table came from immunoSEQ multiplex PCR; TCRdb's copy has only in-frame clones and leaves some out. The sample shows under 950,000 clones, 17% of them seen only once. CDR1 is SEHNR and CDR2 is FQNEAQ in the germline V gene (reference sequence). The ends were cut back, 5 bases at V and 4 bases at J, with 17 bases in the middle. The CDR3 has 15 amino acids. The sample originates from a study of beta chain features in type 1 diabetes. Study outcomes and limitations: Across patients, naive, central memory and Treg TCRB repertoires exhibited apparently greater similarity than was observed across healthy donors.

This receptor was taken from a woman aged 18-29 years in good health. The chain links TRBV7-9 to TRBJ1-2, with D uncertain. What was sequenced was naive CD4+ T cells from blood. The DNA for the CDR3 is TGTGCCAGCAGCCAAACGCGGGGAACGATCTATGGCTACACCTTC. It translates to CASSQTRGTIYGYTF. The entire variable domain, with the rest obtained from reference TRBV7-9 and TRBJ1-2, is as follows: DTGVSQNPRHKITKRGQNVTFRCDPISEHNRLYWYRQTLGQGPEFLTYFQNEAQLEKSRLLSDRFSAERPKGSFSTLEIQRTEQGDSAMYLCASSQTRGTIYGYTFGSGTRLTVV.